This passage covers 9 T cell receptor beta chains from one sample sequenced in a study of identical twins. TCRdb independently ran MiXCR on the 5' RACE reads; one entry per CDR3 protein. The table shows about 470,000 distinct CDR3 sequences, with roughly a quarter occurring only once. The data were also submitted as part of a second study, on T cells expressing NK-cell markers.

The sequencing sample was made of CD4+ T cells sorted from blood. These receptors were collected from a woman under 30 in good health.

The V call is TRBV5-1, the J call TRBJ2-1; TRBD1 is a possible D gene (5 bases). This CDR3 spans 16 amino acids. Germline V lookup: CDR1 SGHRS, CDR2 YFSETQ. Trimming left V 0 bases short and J 0 bases short, with 10 bases between. The CDR3 here is CASSLERGRSYNEQFF. The CDR3 DNA reads TGCGCCAGCAGCTTGGAAAGGGGCCGCTCCTACAATGAGCAGTTCTTC. Variable domain in full (rest from reference TRBV5-1 and TRBJ2-1): KAGVTQTPRYLIKTRGQQVTLSCSPISGHRSVSWYQQTPGQGLQFLFEYFSETQRNKGNFPGRFSGRQFSNSRSEMNVSTLELGDSALYLCASSLERGRSYNEQFFGPGTRLTVL.

This clonotype was seen a few times. This chain uses TRBV12-3 or TRBV12-4 with TRBJ1-3; D might be TRBD1 (5 bases). The CDR3 is 15 amino acids. V lost 8 bases and J lost 0, with 14 bases in between. The CDR3 here is CASGQGWSSGNTIYF. Here the CDR3 DNA reads TGTGCCAGCGGCCAGGGTTGGAGCTCTGGAAACACCATATATTTT.

DNA of the CDR3: TGTGCCAGCAGCTATGTGAGGGCTGGGGACGAGCAGTACTTC. This codes for CASSYVRAGDEQYF. The genes are TRBV5-6 and TRBJ2-7; possibly TRBD2 for D (5 bases). With 3 bases removed from V and 5 bases from J, the gap between germline ends came to 15 bases. Germline V CDR1 and CDR2: SGHDT, YYEEEE. The CDR3 is made up of 14 amino acids.

At least ten counts were recorded for this clonotype. The chain carries TRBV24-1 and TRBJ2-1; 10 positions agree with TRBD1. This CDR3 has 14 residues. Trimming removed 9 bases from V and 2 bases from J; junction bases left unmatched: 3. The germline V gene encodes CDR1 KGHDR and CDR2 SFDVKD. The CDR3 DNA reads TGTGCCACCGGCGGGACAGGGGCCTACAATGAGCAGTTCTTC. As protein: CATGGTGAYNEQFF.

This chain uses TRBV11-3 with TRBJ1-4; TRBD1 agrees at 11 bases. This CDR3 spans 14 amino acids. Germline V lookup: CDR1 SGHNT, CDR2 YENEEA. Losses at the gene ends were 5 bases for V and 7 bases for J; bases not matched to a gene: 3. The CDR3 DNA sequence: TGTGCCAGCAGCGCCGGGACAGGGGGTGAAAAACTGTTTTTT. This sequence encodes CASSAGTGGEKLFF.

J is TRBJ2-2 and V is TRBV5-1, with TRBD2 identical over 16 bases. V shed 4 bases, J shed 4 bases, and the junction held 7 bases outside the gene matches. Germline CDR1 SGHRS, CDR2 YFSETQ. CDR3 length: 18 amino acids. CDR3: CASSQGLAGGLVTGELFF. In DNA form, the CDR3 reads TGCGCCAGCAGCCAGGGACTAGCGGGAGGGCTGGTCACCGGGGAGCTGTTTTTT.

The chain combines TRBV11-2 with TRBJ2-7, with 8 bases aligning to TRBD2. The CDR3 extends over 16 amino acids. J was trimmed by 7 bases and V by 1 base; bases with no gene match: 12. The germline V gene has CDR1 SGHAT and CDR2 FQNNGV. The CDR3 nucleotides read TGTGCCAGCAGCTTAGGACTTATAGCGGGGACGAGGGAGCAGTACTTC. Translation gives CASSLGLIAGTREQYF.

The gene calls are TRBV29-1 and TRBJ2-5; 8 bases map to TRBD2. V lost 4 bases, J lost 1 base, and 2 bases stayed unmatched. The CDR3 has 13 amino acids. Germline CDR1 SQVTM, CDR2 ANQGSEA. The CDR3 DNA reads as TGCAGCGTTGTTACTAGCGGCCAAGAGACCCAGTACTTC. It is translated as CSVVTSGQETQYF.

This chain uses TRBV2 with TRBJ1-5; D ambiguous. Germline V gives CDR1 SNHLY, CDR2 FYNNEI. V was shortened by 3 bases and J by 0 bases, with 6 bases between the two germline ends. The CDR3 length is 14 residues. The CDR3 spells CASSDVHSNQPQHF. Here the CDR3 DNA reads TGTGCCAGCAGTGACGTGCATAGCAATCAGCCCCAGCATTTT.